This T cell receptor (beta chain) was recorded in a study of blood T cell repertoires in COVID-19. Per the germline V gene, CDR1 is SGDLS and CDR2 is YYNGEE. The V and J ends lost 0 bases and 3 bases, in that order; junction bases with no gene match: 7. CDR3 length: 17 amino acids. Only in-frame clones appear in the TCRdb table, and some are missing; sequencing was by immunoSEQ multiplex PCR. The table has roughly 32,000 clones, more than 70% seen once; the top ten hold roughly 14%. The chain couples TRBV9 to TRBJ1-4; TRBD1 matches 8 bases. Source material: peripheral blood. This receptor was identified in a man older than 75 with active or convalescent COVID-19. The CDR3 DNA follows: TGTGCCAGCAGCGTAGGATCAGGGGGCGAGGCTAATGAAAAACTGTTTTTT. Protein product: CASSVGSGGEANEKLFF.